A single sample is the source of the 22 T cell receptor beta chains below, sequenced in a study of Ad26.COV2.S vaccination and SARS-CoV-2 variants. The table came from immunoSEQ multiplex PCR; TCRdb's copy has only in-frame clones and leaves some out. This table holds about 350,000 clones, around nine tenths found once. The treatment: some 20 received Ad26.COV2.S at low or high dose, single or two shots; about 5 received placebo; per-sample allocation not given. Day 63 after the first injection of vaccine or placebo was the sampling time. The sequencing used peripheral blood, collected in a trial of Ad26.COV2.S vaccine versus placebo. The receptors stem from a person aged 18-60 years who received the Ad26.COV2.S COVID-19 vaccine or a placebo.

V usage is TRBV28 and J usage is TRBJ1-2; D gene ambiguous. The CDR3 is made up of 12 amino acids. V lost 5 bases to trimming and J lost 7 bases, with 11 bases between them. CDR1 and CDR2 (germline): MDHEN, SYDVKM. CDR3 in amino acids: CASSPNFGGYTF. The DNA of the CDR3 is TGTGCCAGCAGTCCTAATTTTGGTGGCTACACCTTC.

The V and J genes are TRBV28 and TRBJ1-2, with D possibly being TRBD1 (5 bases). The length of the CDR3 is 15 residues. Germline V gene lookup returns CDR1 MDHEN and CDR2 SYDVKM. The V end was cut by 3 bases, the J end by 3 bases, with 14 bases between. CDR3 DNA: TGTGCCAGCAGTTTCGGAGACAGAACGTACTATGGCTACACCTTC. Its protein product is CASSFGDRTYYGYTF.

This chain connects TRBV18 to TRBJ1-4; D perhaps matches TRBD1 (5 bases). Looked up from germline, CDR1 is KGHSH and CDR2 is LQKENI. The CDR3 has 15 amino acids. Deletions cut 6 bases from V and 8 bases from J, with 19 bases between. CDR3 sequence: CASSEGTAAGEKLFF. CDR3 DNA sequence: TGTGCCAGCTCGGAGGGGACCGCGGCTGGAGAAAAACTGTTTTTT.

In DNA form, the CDR3 reads TGTGCCAGCACGGAACAGGGGCGCAAGGATGAGCAGTACTTC. Translated, it gives CASTEQGRKDEQYF. The V gene is TRBV11-2, the J gene TRBJ2-7, with 7 bases lining up with TRBD1. The germline gives CDR1 SGHAT, CDR2 FQNNGV. After removal of 7 bases from V and 7 bases from J, the junction contained 13 bases not matched to a gene. The CDR3 consists of 14 residues. Together with reference TRBV11-2 and TRBJ2-7, the CDR3 gives the full variable domain: EAGVAQSPRYKIIEKRQSVAFWCNPISGHATLYWYQQILGQGPKLLIQFQNNGVVDDSQLPKDRFSAERLKGVDSTLKIQPAKLEDSAVYLCASTEQGRKDEQYFGPGTRLTVT.

The CDR3 loop is CASSSGGRGTQYF. The DNA of the CDR3 is TGTGCCAGCTCCTCCGGGGGGCGCGGGACCCAGTACTTC. The chain carries TRBV18 and TRBJ2-5; weak D call: TRBD2 (7 bases). V lost 6 bases and J 7 bases, leaving 15 bases between the germline ends. This CDR3 contains 13 residues. Germline CDR1 is KGHSH and CDR2 is LQKENI.

The J gene is TRBJ2-7, the V gene TRBV18, with D perhaps TRBD2 (6 bases). The CDR3 spans 15 residues. Germline V gives CDR1 KGHSH, CDR2 LQKENI. V lost 3 bases and J lost 2, with 14 bases in between. The chain's CDR3 is CASSPGGADPYEQYF. The CDR3 DNA is TGTGCCAGCTCACCCGGCGGGGCCGATCCCTACGAGCAGTACTTC.

The rearrangement links TRBV28 to TRBJ2-1, with D possibly being TRBD1 (5 bases). This CDR3 comprises 17 residues. From germline, CDR1 is MDHEN and CDR2 SYDVKM. Trimming took 2 bases from V and 6 from J, leaving 20 bases between them. The CDR3 sequence: CASSLAQVIKFGNEQFF. CDR3 coding DNA: TGTGCCAGCAGTTTAGCACAGGTGATTAAGTTCGGCAATGAGCAGTTCTTC.

The V gene is TRBV5-1, the J gene TRBJ2-3; D is perhaps TRBD2 (5 bases). The germline V gene encodes CDR1 SGHRS and CDR2 YFSETQ. The CDR3 totals 15 residues. With 2 bases removed from V and 1 base from J, the gap between germline ends came to 11 bases. The CDR3 is CASSFTGVGTDTQYF. The DNA for the CDR3 is TGCGCCAGCAGCTTTACCGGGGTTGGCACAGATACGCAGTATTTT.

This chain links TRBV18 with TRBJ1-4, with D possibly matching TRBD1 (5 bases). Germline CDR1 and CDR2: KGHSH and LQKENI. The CDR3 spans 15 residues. Trimming shortened V by 4 bases and J by 0 bases, and 9 bases separated the two germline ends. CDR3 protein: CASSQTVSTNEKLFF. The CDR3 bases are TGTGCCAGCTCACAGACAGTTTCAACTAATGAAAAACTGTTTTTT.

This clone was counted between two and nine times. The rearrangement links TRBV30 to TRBJ1-1; D uncertain. Trimming cost V 3 bases and J 5 bases, with 7 bases left between them. The CDR3 is 11 amino acids. Germline V lookup: CDR1 GTSNPN, CDR2 SVGIG (reference sequence). DNA of the CDR3: TGTGCCTGGAGCCGAGGGACTGAAGCTTTCTTT. Its protein product is CAWSRGTEAFF.

This clone was seen a handful of times. The chain joins TRBV3-1 (or the pseudogene TRBV3-2) to TRBJ1-2; D remains ambiguous. Per the germline V gene, CDR1 is LGHDT and CDR2 is YNNKEL (reference sequence). This CDR3 has 13 residues. The V end lost 1 base, the J end lost 4 bases, and 7 bases lay between the germline ends. DNA for the CDR3: TGTGCCAGCAGCCAAGTTCTGGCCTATGGCTACACCTTC. Translation: CASSQVLAYGYTF.

This chain uses TRBV19 with TRBJ2-3; D remains ambiguous. CDR1 and CDR2 (germline): LNHDA, SQIVND (reference sequence). V shed 6 bases and J shed 7 bases, with 17 bases lying between them. The CDR3 runs to 14 residues. The CDR3 protein is CASRQSSSKNTQYF. DNA for the CDR3: TGTGCCAGTAGGCAATCCTCAAGTAAAAATACGCAGTATTTT.

This clone has a single count. A far larger clone is just one base off, so this is likely a read error. This sample also contains other DNA sequences that code for the same CDR3. The rearrangement links TRBV7-2 to TRBJ2-7; D not resolved. V was cut by 3 bases and J by 0 bases, with 3 bases left in between. This CDR3 spans 12 amino acids. CDR1 is SGHTA, CDR2 FQGNSA, per germline. The CDR3 region is CASSFSSYEQYF. The CDR3 DNA reads as TGTGCCAGCAGCTTTAGCTCCTACGAGCAGTACTTC.

The gene calls are TRBV10-2 and TRBJ2-3, with D possibly being TRBD1 or TRBD2 (5 bases each). Deletions cut 3 bases from V and 1 base from J, with 11 bases between. This CDR3 has 15 residues. Germline V gene sequence: CDR1 WSHSY, CDR2 SAAADI. CDR3 protein: CASSDRGAGTDTQYF. In DNA form, the CDR3 reads TGCGCCAGCAGTGATAGAGGGGCCGGCACAGATACGCAGTATTTT.

This chain uses TRBV6-2 or TRBV6-3 with TRBJ2-1; 9 bases are shared with TRBD2. The V segment lost 4 bases and the J segment 4 bases; nucleotides outside the gene matches: 11. The CDR3 contains 17 residues. Germline values: CDR1 MNHEY, CDR2 SVGEGT. CDR3 protein: CASSSNSGTSFYNEQFF. The CDR3 DNA sequence: TGTGCCAGCAGTTCAAACTCCGGGACTAGCTTTTACAATGAGCAGTTCTTC.

The chain has TRBV4-3 and TRBJ2-7; 9 nucleotides agree with TRBD1. V shed 3 bases, J shed 2 bases, and the junction held 5 bases outside the gene matches. This CDR3 spans 15 amino acids. Germline CDR1 and CDR2: LGHNA and YSLEER. The CDR3 DNA follows: TGCGCCAGCAGCCACTACAGGGGGCAAGCCTACGAGCAGTACTTC. Amino acid sequence: CASSHYRGQAYEQYF.

The V call is TRBV5-8, the J call TRBJ1-6; D uncertain. The CDR3 has 13 amino acids. Germline CDR1 and CDR2: SGHTS and YDEGEE. With 0 bases removed from V and 10 bases from J, the gap between germline ends came to 8 bases. This CDR3 reads CASSLGVSSPLHF. CDR3 nucleotide sequence: TGTGCCAGCAGCTTGGGTGTATCGTCACCCCTCCACTTT.

The V call is TRBV7-3, the J call TRBJ2-1, with D maybe TRBD2 (6 bases). CDR1 is SGHTA and CDR2 is FQGTGA in the germline V gene. This CDR3 contains 12 residues. The V gene lost 4 bases and the J gene lost 9 bases, with 10 bases spanning the gap. Here the CDR3 reads CASSSGVGEQFF. CDR3 bases: TGTGCCAGCAGCTCGGGGGTCGGTGAGCAGTTCTTC. Based on the CDR3 plus reference TRBV7-3 and TRBJ2-1, the full variable domain is GAGVSQTPSNKVTEKGKYVELRCDPISGHTALYWYRQSLGQGPEFLIYFQGTGAADDSGLPNDRFFAVRPEGSVSTLKIQRTERGDSAVYLCASSSGVGEQFFGPGTRLTVL.

The J gene is TRBJ1-3, the V gene TRBV29-1; D uncertain. The CDR3 runs to 14 residues. Germline CDR1 SQVTM, CDR2 ANQGSEA. V was clipped by 4 bases and J by 1 base, with 11 bases between them. Here the CDR3 reads CSVAVYESGNTIYF. CDR3 coding DNA: TGCAGCGTTGCGGTTTACGAATCTGGAAACACCATATATTTT.

This CDR3 is CASKGEGEGSNQPQHF. The CDR3 DNA sequence: TGTGCCAGCAAAGGGGAAGGGGAGGGAAGCAATCAGCCCCAGCATTTT. The J gene is TRBJ1-5, the V gene TRBV2, with D possibly TRBD1 on 5 matching bases. This CDR3 region has 16 residues. Trimming cost V 7 bases and J 1 base, with 17 bases left between them. Germline V gene sequence: CDR1 SNHLY, CDR2 FYNNEI. Looking up the rest from reference TRBV2 and TRBJ1-5 gives the full variable domain: EPEVTQTPSHQVTQMGQEVILRCVPISNHLYFYWYRQILGQKVEFLVSFYNNEISEKSEIFDDQFSVERPDGSNFTLKIRSTKLEDSAMYFCASKGEGEGSNQPQHFGDGTRLSIL.

The chain recombines TRBV5-1 with TRBJ2-3; possibly TRBD1 or TRBD2 for D (6 bases each). The germline CDR1 and CDR2 sequences are SGHRS and YFSETQ. The CDR3 covers 14 residues. Trimming pared 0 bases from V and 4 bases from J, leaving 9 bases between. The CDR3 nucleotides are TGCGCCAGCAGCTTGGAGGGGGGCCCAGATACGCAGTATTTT. Translation: CASSLEGGPDTQYF. The complete variable domain, with remaining parts taken from reference TRBV5-1 and TRBJ2-3, reads KAGVTQTPRYLIKTRGQQVTLSCSPISGHRSVSWYQQTPGQGLQFLFEYFSETQRNKGNFPGRFSGRQFSNSRSEMNVSTLELGDSALYLCASSLEGGPDTQYFGPGTRLTVL.

The chain links TRBV3-1 (or the pseudogene TRBV3-2) to TRBJ1-1; D call uncertain. The CDR3 spans 13 residues. Germline V gene lookup returns CDR1 LGHDT and CDR2 YNNKEL (reference sequence). Between the trimmed V and J ends, which lost 4 bases and 8 bases, there was a span of 14 bases. CDR3 amino acids: CASSLPAGIEAFF. The CDR3, as DNA: TGTGCCAGCAGCCTCCCCGCGGGGATCGAAGCTTTCTTT.